This T cell receptor beta chain derives from a study of blood T cell repertoires in COVID-19. The protocol was immunoSEQ multiplex PCR, while the TCRdb copy is restricted to in-frame clones and leaves out a portion. The sample has roughly 240,000 clones, about nine tenths seen once. V trimming: 4 bases; J trimming: 6 bases; junction bases outside the gene matches: 2. Germline-derived CDR1 and CDR2 are KGHDR and SFDVKD. The CDR3 has 13 amino acids. Exposed enrollees had met someone with a PCR-confirmed or clinician-diagnosed COVID-19 case at some point within the 2 weeks before study entry. Sequenced material: PBMCs or T cells enriched from blood (not recorded which). The receptor was isolated from a man between 50 and 59 years old who had been exposed to COVID-19. The gene calls are TRBV24-1 and TRBJ1-5; 7 nucleotides agree with TRBD1. CDR3: CATSEYRGQPQHF. As DNA, the CDR3 is TGTGCCACCAGTGAGTACAGGGGTCAGCCCCAGCATTTT.